Listed here are 19 T cell receptor beta chains from one sample, sequenced in a study of cytomegalovirus exposure and HLA in healthy donors. Assay used: immunoSEQ multiplex PCR; TCRdb lists only in-frame clones, some missing. The sample has more than 150,000 clones, more than 75% seen once; the top ten hold 3%. The sample comprised PBMCs. These receptor sequences come from a young man in good health and CMV-seronegative.

The J gene is TRBJ1-2, the V gene TRBV9; 7 nucleotides match TRBD1. Looked up from germline, CDR1 is SGDLS and CDR2 is YYNGEE. Trimming removed 2 bases from V and 2 bases from J; junction bases left unmatched: 9. The CDR3 extends over 16 amino acids. The CDR3 coding sequence is TGTGCCAGCAGCGTGAACCGGGACAGTGTCAACTATGGCTACACCTTC. Its protein product is CASSVNRDSVNYGYTF.

This sequence joins TRBV19 and TRBJ2-7; 9 positions agree with TRBD1. Per the germline V gene, CDR1 is LNHDA and CDR2 is SQIVND (reference sequence). J gave up 0 bases and V 5 bases, and 5 bases lay outside the gene matches. The CDR3 consists of 15 residues. CDR3 coding DNA: TGTGCCAGTAGTGAAGGGACAGGGATCTCCTACGAGCAGTACGTC. Protein: CASSEGTGISYEQYV.

CDR3 coding DNA: TGTGCCAGCAGTCTAGGACTAGCGGGGGGGGGAGAGCAGTTCTTC. Amino acid sequence: CASSLGLAGGGEQFF. The chain carries TRBV6-5 and TRBJ2-1, with 15 bases identical to TRBD2. Trimming removed 5 bases from V and 10 bases from J; junction bases left unmatched: 6. The CDR3 has 15 amino acids. The germline gives CDR1 MNHEY, CDR2 SVGAGI.

This rearrangement joins TRBV4-3 to TRBJ2-1, with 8 bases aligning to TRBD2. V shed 0 bases, J shed 0 bases, and the junction held 7 bases outside the gene matches. CDR1 and CDR2 from the germline V gene are LGHNA and YSLEER. The CDR3 contains 18 residues. The CDR3 loop is CASSQEAAGGLSYNEQFF. The CDR3, as DNA: TGCGCCAGCAGCCAAGAGGCGGCGGGGGGCCTCTCCTACAATGAGCAGTTCTTC.

The rearrangement links TRBV6-5 to TRBJ1-2, with TRBD1 matching over 11 bases. Germline V gene data show CDR1 as MNHEY and CDR2 as SVGAGI. This CDR3 has 15 amino acids. Losses at the gene ends were 6 bases for V and 8 bases for J; bases not matched to a gene: 11. CDR3 residues: CASSPPGQGALGYTF. CDR3 coding DNA: TGTGCCAGCAGCCCCCCCGGACAGGGGGCTCTAGGCTACACCTTC.

This clone is a singleton in its sample. The chain carries TRBV6-5 and TRBJ2-7; TRBD2 might be the D (6 bases). The germline V and J ends were trimmed by 6 bases and 0 bases, with 15 bases remaining between them. Germline CDR1 MNHEY, CDR2 SVGAGI. This CDR3 contains 15 residues. This CDR3 is CASSLSSVPSYEQYF. The CDR3 nucleotides read TGTGCCAGCAGCCTTTCTAGCGTCCCCTCCTACGAGCAGTACTTC.

This chain links TRBV6-6 with TRBJ2-1, with D possibly matching TRBD1 (6 bases). V was shortened by 5 bases and J by 7 bases, with 18 bases between the two germline ends. Germline-derived CDR1 and CDR2 are MNHNY and SVGAGI (reference sequence). This CDR3 has 15 residues. This chain's CDR3 is CASSRNPGTKNEQFF. CDR3 DNA sequence: TGTGCCAGCAGTAGGAACCCCGGGACAAAGAATGAGCAGTTCTTC.

V gene TRBV7-9 combines with J gene TRBJ1-4; 9 nucleotides line up with TRBD1. Trimming removed 4 bases from V and 8 bases from J; junction bases left unmatched: 8. The CDR3 totals 15 residues. Looked up from germline, CDR1 is SEHNR and CDR2 is FQNEAQ (reference sequence). For the CDR3, the DNA is TGTGCCAGCAGCTCCCAGACAGGGGGGGGAGAAAAACTGTTTTTT. This encodes CASSSQTGGGEKLFF. Full variable domain (rest looked up from reference TRBV7-9 and TRBJ1-4): DTGVSQNPRHKITKRGQNVTFRCDPISEHNRLYWYRQTLGQGPEFLTYFQNEAQLEKSRLLSDRFSAERPKGSFSTLEIQRTEQGDSAMYLCASSSQTGGGEKLFFGSGTQLSVL.

J is TRBJ1-2 and V is TRBV14; 7 positions agree with TRBD1. The CDR3 is made up of 13 amino acids. Trimming cost V 4 bases and J 3 bases; bases outside gene matches: 2. Germline V gene lookup returns CDR1 SGHDN and CDR2 FVKESK. The CDR3 nucleotides read TGTGCCAGCAGCCCAGACAGGGACTATGGCTACACCTTC. Amino acids: CASSPDRDYGYTF.

This chain links TRBV5-1 with TRBJ2-1; 9 bases are a match to TRBD2. Germline CDR1 and CDR2: SGHRS and YFSETQ. This CDR3 comprises 16 residues. Trimming cost V 0 bases and J 3 bases; bases outside gene matches: 4. The chain's CDR3 is CASSLALAGDYNEQFF. The CDR3 bases are TGCGCCAGCAGCTTGGCACTAGCGGGCGACTACAATGAGCAGTTCTTC.

The chain recombines TRBV6-5 with TRBJ2-7; D perhaps matches TRBD2 (5 bases). This CDR3 region has 14 residues. Germline loops: CDR1 MNHEY, CDR2 SVGAGI. V lost 2 bases, J lost 5 bases, and 13 bases lay in between. The CDR3 sequence: CASSYGPSGNEQYF. In nucleotides, the CDR3 is TGTGCCAGCAGTTACGGGCCCTCGGGGAACGAGCAGTACTTC.

The chain links TRBV9 to TRBJ2-4; 8 bases are shared with TRBD1. The CDR3 has 17 residues. Trimming cost V 3 bases and J 0 bases; bases outside gene matches: 8. The germline V gene encodes CDR1 SGDLS and CDR2 YYNGEE. The CDR3 spells CASSASGTGVAKNIQYF. In DNA form, the CDR3 reads TGTGCCAGCAGCGCGTCAGGGACAGGAGTAGCCAAAAACATTCAGTACTTC.

This chain uses TRBV6-1 with TRBJ2-3; unclear D gene. Trimming cost V 2 bases and J 4 bases, with 13 bases left between them. CDR1 MNHNS and CDR2 SASEGT come from the germline V gene. CDR3 length: 15 amino acids. The CDR3 here is CASSERVPRADTQYF. The CDR3 DNA is TGTGCCAGCAGTGAACGGGTCCCCCGGGCAGATACGCAGTATTTT.

The genes are TRBV6-5 and TRBJ2-2; 7 bases agree with TRBD1. The CDR3 covers 15 residues. The V gene end was trimmed by 2 bases and the J gene end by 6 bases; junction bases not matched to a gene: 6. Germline V CDR1 and CDR2: MNHEY, SVGAGI. The DNA for the CDR3 is TGTGCCAGCAGTTACACTCGGACAGGATCCGGGGAGCTGTTTTTT. Its protein product is CASSYTRTGSGELFF.

V is TRBV6-1 and J is TRBJ2-4; 8 bases map to TRBD1. Germline lookup yields CDR1 MNHNS and CDR2 SASEGT. V gave up 2 bases and J gave up 3 bases; unmatched junction bases: 18. CDR3 length: 20 amino acids. CDR3 region: CASSERPGQDYQLGKNIQYF. The DNA for the CDR3 is TGTGCCAGCAGTGAAAGGCCGGGACAGGACTACCAATTAGGCAAAAACATTCAGTACTTC.

V is TRBV11-2 and J is TRBJ2-3; TRBD1 is a possible D gene (6 bases). Germline V lookup: CDR1 SGHAT, CDR2 FQNNGV. The V gene lost 5 bases and the J gene lost 3 bases, with 15 bases spanning the gap. The length of the CDR3 is 15 residues. The CDR3: CASSLLGQRTDTQYF. In DNA, the CDR3 is TGTGCCAGCAGCCTCCTCGGACAGCGAACAGATACGCAGTATTTT.

The chain employs TRBV18 and TRBJ2-2; D is perhaps TRBD1 (6 bases). Trimming removed 3 bases at V and 4 bases at J, with 9 bases between. CDR1 KGHSH and CDR2 LQKENI come from the germline V gene. This CDR3 is built from 14 residues. CDR3 region: CASSPGQTTGELFF. The CDR3 DNA reads as TGTGCCAGCTCACCCGGACAGACCACCGGGGAGCTGTTTTTT.

The V gene is TRBV5-1, the J gene TRBJ1-2, with a weak D call TRBD1 (5 bases). V shed 4 bases and J shed 6 bases, with 10 bases lying between them. Germline V gives CDR1 SGHRS, CDR2 YFSETQ. The CDR3 loop spans 12 amino acids. Here the CDR3 reads CASSETEDGYTF. DNA of the CDR3: TGCGCCAGCAGCGAGACAGAGGATGGCTACACCTTC.

The chain links TRBV5-1 to TRBJ1-2; TRBD1 matches 8 bases. The J segment lost 7 bases and the V segment lost 7 bases, leaving 15 bases of the junction unmatched. The CDR3 sequence is 15 residues long. The germline V gene encodes CDR1 SGHRS and CDR2 YFSETQ. The DNA of the CDR3 is TGCGCCAGCTCTCCCTCGCTGGGACAGGCAACTGGCTACACCTTC. Translating gives CASSPSLGQATGYTF.